This TCR beta chain emerged from a study of immune evolution from preneoplasia to lung adenocarcinoma. Sequencing was performed with immunoSEQ multiplex PCR; in TCRdb, only in-frame clones are kept and a portion is missing. This sample has about 3,900 clones; roughly 85% occur once, and the top ten carry more than 5%. CDR3 length: 14 amino acids. Germline CDR1 reads SGHTA; CDR2 reads FQGNSA. The V end lost 2 bases, the J end lost 7 bases, and 12 bases lay between the germline ends. V is TRBV7-2 and J is TRBJ2-1; TRBD2 might be the D (6 bases). This TCR derives from a donor aged 70 or over with lung adenocarcinoma. Source material: FFPE minimally invasive lung adenocarcinoma tissue. The CDR3 region has the DNA TGTGCCAGCAGCTTACAACAGGAGGGGAATGAGCAGTTCTTC. Amino acids: CASSLQQEGNEQFF.